A single sample gave rise to the 32 T cell receptor beta chains below, sequenced in a study of shared clonotypes between healthy human individuals. Using immunoSEQ multiplex PCR, the repertoire was profiled, and TCRdb retains in-frame clones only, with some absent. The sample consists of 75,000 to 100,000 clones, more than 45% of them appearing once. The specimen sequenced was PBMCs. These receptors all come from a woman aged 40 to 55 in good health. Some clones in this sample may be carry-over from other donors' samples.

There are a few counts of this clone. One end of the junction is discordant with germline, which a read error may explain. This chain uses TRBV29-1 with TRBJ2-3, with 7 bases matching TRBD2. Germline V CDR1 and CDR2: SQVTM, ANQGSEA. CDR3 length: 13 residues. CDR3 coding DNA: TGCAGCGTCGTCCCGACTAGCATAGATACGCAGTATTTT. This codes for CSVVPTSIDTQYF.

Details on this clone: With a much larger clone just one base away, this may be a read error. The rearrangement joins TRBV6-5 to TRBJ2-7; TRBD1 is a possible D gene (5 bases). The length of the CDR3 is 13 residues. The germline CDR1 and CDR2 sequences are MNHEY and SVGAGI. DNA for the CDR3: TGTGCCAGCAGGCTCGACAGCTCCTACGAGCAGCACTTC. Translating it yields CASRLDSSYEQHF.

This clone was seen a few times. This chain connects TRBV29-1 to TRBJ2-7; 13 bases map to TRBD2. This CDR3 spans 13 amino acids. V dropped 4 bases and J dropped 6; count of bases not matched to a gene: 3. The germline CDR1 and CDR2 sequences are SQVTM and ANQGSEA. CDR3 sequence (DNA): TGCAGCGTTGTACTAGCGGGAGGGGGCGAGCAGTACTTC. Translating it yields CSVVLAGGGEQYF.

The rearrangement uses TRBV4-2 and TRBJ2-3; D ambiguous. V dropped 3 bases and J dropped 3 bases, with 10 bases sitting between them. From germline, CDR1 is LGHNA and CDR2 YNFKEQ. This CDR3 has 14 residues. The CDR3 loop is CASSQPERTDTQYF. CDR3 coding DNA: TGTGCCAGCAGCCAGCCAGAGCGAACAGATACGCAGTATTTT.

The rearrangement joins TRBV10-3 to TRBJ1-4; 8 nucleotides agree with TRBD1. This CDR3 is 13 amino acids long. The J segment lost 6 bases and the V segment lost 6 bases, leaving 3 bases of the junction unmatched. Germline V gives CDR1 ENHRY, CDR2 SYGVKD. CDR3 residues: CAIRKTGDEKLFF. In DNA form, the CDR3 reads TGTGCCATCAGGAAGACAGGGGATGAAAAACTGTTTTTT.

This clone was seen a handful of times. The chain couples TRBV5-4 to TRBJ2-7, with 10 nucleotides matching TRBD2. The V segment lost 0 bases and the J segment 6 bases; nucleotides outside the gene matches: 9. The CDR3 is 16 amino acids. Germline V gene data show CDR1 as SGHNT and CDR2 as YYREEE (reference sequence). Here the CDR3 reads CASSLAAASGSSEQYF. The CDR3 nucleotides read TGTGCCAGCAGCTTGGCCGCGGCTAGCGGGAGTAGCGAGCAGTACTTC.

This clone was counted once. The chain uses TRBV30 and TRBJ1-3, with D possibly TRBD1 on 6 matching bases. This CDR3 region has 14 residues. Germline CDR1 GTSNPN, CDR2 SVGIG (reference sequence). V gave up 5 bases and J gave up 0 bases, with 11 bases separating them. The CDR3 spells CAWAGTSSGNTIYF. In nucleotides, the CDR3 is TGTGCCTGGGCCGGGACATCCTCTGGAAACACCATATATTTT.

This clone was recorded a few times. The chain uses TRBV7-6 and TRBJ2-7; TRBD2 aligns across 11 bases. Germline loops: CDR1 SGHVS, CDR2 FNYEAQ. The length of the CDR3 is 15 residues. With 1 base clipped from V and 3 bases from J, the junction kept 2 bases outside the gene matches. CDR3 in DNA: TGTGCCAGCAGCTTAGATACTAGCGGGAGCTACGAGCAGTACTTC. Its translation: CASSLDTSGSYEQYF.

The chain has TRBV13 and TRBJ2-6; D gene unclear. Germline V CDR1 and CDR2: PRHDT, FYEKMQ (reference sequence). The CDR3 contains 13 residues. V dropped 4 bases and J dropped 3 bases, with 4 bases sitting between them. The CDR3 nucleotides read TGTGCCAGCAGCTCGATTGGGGCCAACGTCCTGACTTTC. Translation gives CASSSIGANVLTF.

The chain links TRBV28 to TRBJ2-3; 8 bases are a match to TRBD2. V shed 6 bases and J 4 bases; nucleotides not matched to a gene: 9. Per the germline V gene, CDR1 is MDHEN and CDR2 is SYDVKM. The CDR3 consists of 15 residues. In nucleotides, the CDR3 is TGTGCCAGCAGCCCGGGAGGGAGTCGATCAGATACGCAGTATTTT. It encodes CASSPGGSRSDTQYF.

The table lists this clone with a few counts. The chain joins TRBV5-1 to TRBJ2-5; TRBD2 aligns across 13 bases. Matching the DNA end better, TRBJ2-7 makes the J call doubtful. Germline V lookup: CDR1 SGHRS, CDR2 YFSETQ. The length of the CDR3 is 16 residues. The CDR3 protein is CASSLAGGTSGTEQYF. The CDR3 DNA is TGCGCCAGCAGCTTGGCCGGGGGGACTAGCGGGACCGAGCAGTACTTC.

This clone was counted ten times or more. This chain links TRBV7-9 with TRBJ1-1, with D unclear. V was shortened by 4 bases and J by 4 bases, with 10 bases between the two germline ends. The CDR3 is 13 residues long. Looked up from germline, CDR1 is SEHNR and CDR2 is FQNEAQ (reference sequence). DNA for the CDR3: TGTGCCAGCAGCTCAGTTTTGGGCACTGAAGCTTTCTTT. It codes for CASSSVLGTEAFF.

In this sample, this clone turned up many times. This chain connects TRBV5-1 to TRBJ2-7; D remains ambiguous. CDR3 length: 11 amino acids. V was shortened by 2 bases and J by 0 bases, with 0 bases between the two germline ends. In germline, CDR1 is SGHRS, CDR2 YFSETQ. CDR3 protein: CASSFSYEQYF. DNA for the CDR3: TGCGCCAGCAGCTTCTCCTACGAGCAGTACTTC.

Remarks on this clone: A much larger clone lies one base from this, so it may be a read error. This same CDR3 is encoded by further DNA sequences in the sample. V is TRBV2 and J is TRBJ2-5; 7 nucleotides align to TRBD2. The CDR3 has 16 residues. Germline CDR1 and CDR2: SNHLY and FYNNEI. Trimming removed 3 bases from V and 5 bases from J; junction bases left unmatched: 12. CDR3 in amino acids: CASSDPDGLVGETQYF. CDR3 in DNA: TGTGCCAGCAGTGATCCGGACGGACTAGTTGGGGAGACCCAGTACTTC.

Here the CDR3 DNA reads TGTGCCAGCAGCGGGACAGGGGACACTGAAGCTTTCTTT. Protein sequence: CASSGTGDTEAFF. The chain has TRBV4-2 and TRBJ1-1, with TRBD1 matching 10 bases. The CDR3 is 13 residues long. With V trimmed by 5 bases and J by 3 bases, 0 bases remained unmatched. CDR1 and CDR2 from the germline V gene are LGHNA and YNFKEQ.

The chain joins TRBV7-9 to TRBJ2-3, with a possible D match to TRBD2 (6 bases). V was pared by 2 bases and J by 2 bases, with 14 bases between. Germline values: CDR1 SEHNR, CDR2 FQNEAQ (reference sequence). This CDR3 spans 16 amino acids. CDR3 sequence (DNA): TGTGCCAGCAGCTTAAGAGGTGCGGGGCTCACAGATACGCAGTATTTT. It specifies CASSLRGAGLTDTQYF.

Turning to this clone: The junction shows a germline mismatch at one end, possibly a read error. The chain carries TRBV28 and TRBJ1-5; the D gene is possibly TRBD1 (6 bases). Germline CDR1 MDHEN, CDR2 SYDVKM. The length of the CDR3 is 15 residues. The CDR3 here is CVSRRTGSRNQPQHF. CDR3 bases: TGTGTCAGCAGACGCACAGGGTCCCGCAATCAGCCCCAGCATTTT.

This clone came up many times. CDR3 protein: CASSPTPGGSSYEQYF. CDR3 coding DNA: TGTGCCAGCAGCCCCACGCCAGGGGGGAGCTCCTACGAGCAGTACTTC. V gene TRBV27 combines with J gene TRBJ2-7; D possibly corresponds to TRBD1 (7 bases). Germline V lookup: CDR1 MNHEY, CDR2 SMNVEV (reference sequence). The CDR3 extends over 16 amino acids. The ends were cut back, 6 bases at V and 0 bases at J, with 18 bases in the middle.

Many counts were recorded for this clone. This chain links TRBV28 with TRBJ2-7, with unresolved D. The CDR3 sequence is 14 residues long. Between the trimmed V and J ends, which lost 6 bases and 3 bases, there was a span of 15 bases. In germline, CDR1 is MDHEN, CDR2 SYDVKM. The CDR3 here is CASREPGPYYEQYF. In DNA form, the CDR3 reads TGTGCCAGCAGAGAGCCCGGTCCTTACTACGAGCAGTACTTC.

This clone was seen repeatedly, ten times or more. This rearrangement joins TRBV7-9 to TRBJ2-7, with D uncertain. The CDR3 is 12 residues long. Trimming took off 5 bases at V and 2 bases at J, with 7 bases between the two ends. In germline, CDR1 is SEHNR, CDR2 FQNEAQ (reference sequence). This chain's CDR3 is CASSALAYEQYF. CDR3 sequence (DNA): TGTGCCAGCAGCGCCCTAGCCTACGAGCAGTACTTC.

The rearrangement uses TRBV19 and TRBJ2-1, with a possible D match to TRBD2 (6 bases). The germline gives CDR1 LNHDA, CDR2 SQIVND (reference sequence). CDR3 length equals 16 residues. V was trimmed by 5 bases and J by 4 bases, leaving 18 bases between them. CDR3 DNA sequence: TGTGCCAGTAGTGGCTCCGGAGGGCCCCCTTACAATGAGCAGTTCTTC. It translates to CASSGSGGPPYNEQFF.

This clone has only a few counts. V usage is TRBV19 and J usage is TRBJ2-5; perhaps TRBD1 as D (5 bases). The J call is doubtful: the DNA matches TRBJ2-7 better. There are 12 residues in the CDR3. Germline-derived CDR1 and CDR2 are LNHDA and SQIVND (reference sequence). CDR3 sequence reads: CASSIQGYEQYF. CDR3 bases: TGTGCCAGTAGTATACAGGGCTACGAGCAGTACTTC.

To note about this clone: One end of the junction varies from germline; a read error may be responsible. V usage is TRBV6-5 and J usage is TRBJ2-7; 14 bases are a match to TRBD2. CDR1 is MNHEY, CDR2 SVGAGI, per germline. This CDR3 is built from 15 residues. This CDR3 is CASSGTSGRLSEQYF. In nucleotides, the CDR3 is TGCGCCAGCAGTGGGACTAGCGGGAGATTGAGCGAGCAGTACTTC.

This clone is a singleton in its sample. CDR3 sequence (DNA): TGTGCCAGCAGTTCCACAGGGCCCCCCTACGAGCAGTACTTC. This codes for CASSSTGPPYEQYF. The chain employs TRBV2 and TRBJ2-7; D is perhaps TRBD1 (6 bases). The CDR3 is 14 residues long. Between the trimmed V and J ends, which lost 5 bases and 2 bases, there was a span of 13 bases. Germline CDR1 SNHLY, CDR2 FYNNEI.

CDR3 sequence (DNA): TGCGCCAGCAGCCACGCGGACAGCTTAACCGGGGAGCTGTTTTTT. It codes for CASSHADSLTGELFF. The chain has TRBV4-1 and TRBJ2-2, with D possibly matching TRBD1 (6 bases). V lost 3 bases, J lost 5 bases, and 13 bases lay in between. This CDR3 is built from 15 residues. In germline, CDR1 is MGHRA, CDR2 YSYEKL.

About this clone: One base separates it from a far larger clone, so it is likely a read error. The chain employs TRBV2 and TRBJ2-7; a weak D match, TRBD2 (6 bases). The CDR3 is 13 amino acids. From germline, CDR1 is SNHLY and CDR2 FYNNEI. The V gene lost 7 bases and the J gene lost 5 bases, with 15 bases spanning the gap. CDR3 in DNA: TGTGCCAGCACCCGGGACTCTGGGGACGAGCAGTACTTC. Protein: CASTRDSGDEQYF. Looking up the rest from reference TRBV2 and TRBJ2-7 gives the full variable domain: EPEVTQTPSHQVTQMGQEVILRCVPISNHLYFYWYRQILGQKVEFLVSFYNNEISEKSEIFDDQFSVERPDGSNFTLKIRSTKLEDSAMYFCASTRDSGDEQYFGPGTRLTVT.

This clone was picked up one time. V and J are TRBV11-1 and TRBJ1-2, with TRBD1 as a possible D gene (6 bases). V was clipped by 5 bases and J by 2 bases, with 15 bases between them. In germline, CDR1 is SGHAT, CDR2 FQDESV (reference sequence). There are 15 residues in the CDR3. The CDR3 here is CASSPETGFNYGYTF. The CDR3 nucleotides read TGTGCCAGCAGCCCCGAAACAGGGTTCAACTATGGCTACACCTTC.

The chain combines TRBV9 with TRBJ2-1, with 9 bases that match TRBD2. The CDR3 has 14 amino acids. CDR1 SGDLS and CDR2 YYNGEE come from the germline V gene. V lost 0 bases and J lost 6; bases outside the gene matches: 1. The chain's CDR3 is CASSVGLAVNEQFF. The CDR3 coding sequence is TGTGCCAGCAGCGTAGGACTAGCGGTCAATGAGCAGTTCTTC.

This clone has more than one count but fewer than ten. The chain couples TRBV11-1 to TRBJ2-7; the match to TRBD2 covers 8 bases. The CDR3 spans 15 residues. With V trimmed by 3 bases and J by 0 bases, 4 bases remained unmatched. From germline, CDR1 is SGHAT and CDR2 FQDESV (reference sequence). As DNA, the CDR3 is TGTGCCAGCAGCTTTGTAGCGGGATTCTCCTACGAGCAGTACTTC. Protein product: CASSFVAGFSYEQYF.

This clone was picked up many times. The gene calls are TRBV15 and TRBJ2-6; D is unresolved. This CDR3 is 15 amino acids long. V lost 5 bases to trimming and J lost 4 bases, with 12 bases between them. Germline values: CDR1 LNHNV, CDR2 YYDKDF (reference sequence). The CDR3 protein is CATSPRSAGANVLTF. CDR3 coding DNA: TGTGCCACCAGCCCCCGGTCCGCCGGGGCCAACGTCCTGACTTTC.

This CDR3 reads CASSPPTEDFEKLFF. The CDR3 DNA sequence: TGTGCCAGCAGCCCGCCGACAGAGGATTTTGAAAAACTGTTTTTT. The chain carries TRBV4-2 and TRBJ1-4; D may be TRBD1 (5 bases). There are 15 residues in the CDR3. V lost 4 bases and J 7 bases, leaving 16 bases between the germline ends. Looked up from germline, CDR1 is LGHNA and CDR2 is YNFKEQ.

This clone came up many times. The genes are TRBV9 and TRBJ2-5; 15 positions match TRBD2. V shed 4 bases, J shed 5 bases, and the junction held 3 bases outside the gene matches. The CDR3 covers 15 residues. CDR1 is SGDLS and CDR2 is YYNGEE in the germline V gene. The CDR3 loop reads CASSRTSGRGETQYF. CDR3 in DNA: TGTGCCAGCAGCCGGACTAGCGGGAGGGGGGAGACCCAGTACTTC.